Here is one T cell receptor beta chain with its context. The antigen remains undetermined. Its ends do not fully match the called genes, so a read error is possible. The length of the CDR3 is 16 residues. Germline lookup yields CDR1 SGHRS and CDR2 YFSETQ. This sample is drawn from a study of OX40 agonist ivuxolimab in advanced cancers. Study-level background: The drug used for patients, ivuxolimab, was an agonistic anti-OX40 (CD134) antibody. The mean age was approximately 60 years, ranging from roughly 23 to 90, with under 90% of participants male. Prior anti-PD-1, anti-PD-L1 or anti-CTLA-4 therapy did not bar entry, and about 40% had some. The study's findings and limits: Clonal expansion among partial responders at 0.1-3.0 mg/kg ranked near the lowest.

The data were produced by immunoSEQ multiplex PCR, yet TCRdb's version contains in-frame clones alone and is incomplete. The sample consists of roughly 39,000 clones, more than 70% of them appearing once. The receptor's source is an adult with an advanced solid tumor such as melanoma, head and neck, liver or kidney cancer. The material sequenced was CD4+ or CD8+ T cells sorted from blood, taken in a trial of the OX40 agonist ivuxolimab. The chain links TRBV5-1 to TRBJ2-3, with unresolved D. CDR3 region: CASTLALGVRRDTQYF. CDR3 sequence (DNA): TGCGCCAGCACCTTGGCCCTGGGTGTTAGAAGAGATACGCAGTATTTT.